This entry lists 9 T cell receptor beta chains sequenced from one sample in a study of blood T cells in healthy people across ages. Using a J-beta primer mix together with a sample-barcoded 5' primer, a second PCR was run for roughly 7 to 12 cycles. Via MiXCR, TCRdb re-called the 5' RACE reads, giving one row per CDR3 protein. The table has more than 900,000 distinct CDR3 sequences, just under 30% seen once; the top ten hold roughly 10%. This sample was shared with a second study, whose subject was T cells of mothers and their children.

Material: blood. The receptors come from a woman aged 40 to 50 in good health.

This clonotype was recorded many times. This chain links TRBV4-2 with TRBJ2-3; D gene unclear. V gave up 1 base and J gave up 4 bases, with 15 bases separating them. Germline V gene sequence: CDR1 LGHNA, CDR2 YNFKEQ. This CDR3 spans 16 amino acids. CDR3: CASSQASVGGSDTQYF. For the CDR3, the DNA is TGTGCCAGCAGCCAAGCATCAGTAGGTGGCTCAGATACGCAGTATTTT.

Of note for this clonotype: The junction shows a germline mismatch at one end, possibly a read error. In DNA, the CDR3 is TGTGCCGGCAGGGGGACACATGATAATTCACCCCTCCACTTT. Protein: CAGRGTHDNSPLHF. V is TRBV2 and J is TRBJ1-6; TRBD1 agrees at 7 bases. The CDR3 is 14 residues long. CDR1 SNHLY and CDR2 FYNNEI come from the germline V gene. Supplemented by reference TRBV2 and TRBJ1-6, the full variable domain reads EPEVTQTPSHQVTQMGQEVILRCVPISNHLYFYWYRQILGQKVEFLVSFYNNEISEKSEIFDDQFSVERPDGSNFTLKIRSTKLEDSAMYFCAGRGTHDNSPLHFGNGTRLTVT.

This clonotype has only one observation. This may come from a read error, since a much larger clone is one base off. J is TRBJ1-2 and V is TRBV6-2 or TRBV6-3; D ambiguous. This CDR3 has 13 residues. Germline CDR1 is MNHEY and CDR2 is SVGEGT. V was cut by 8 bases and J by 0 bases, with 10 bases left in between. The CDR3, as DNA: TGTGCCAGCGGAGCGGAGGCTAACTATGGCTACACCTTC. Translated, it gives CASGAEANYGYTF.

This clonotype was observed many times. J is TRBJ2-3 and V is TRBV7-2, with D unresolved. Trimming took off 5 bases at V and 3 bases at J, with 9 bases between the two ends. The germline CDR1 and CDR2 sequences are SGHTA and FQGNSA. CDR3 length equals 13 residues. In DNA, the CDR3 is TGTGCCAGCAGCCCCCAGGTGACAGATACGCAGTATTTT. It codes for CASSPQVTDTQYF.

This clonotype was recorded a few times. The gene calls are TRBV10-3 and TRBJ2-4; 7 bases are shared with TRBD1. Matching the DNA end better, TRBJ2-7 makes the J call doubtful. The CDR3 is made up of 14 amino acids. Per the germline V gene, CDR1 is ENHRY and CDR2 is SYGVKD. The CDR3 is CAISGDRQGSEQYF. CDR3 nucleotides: TGTGCCATCAGTGGGGACCGACAGGGATCCGAGCAGTACTTC.

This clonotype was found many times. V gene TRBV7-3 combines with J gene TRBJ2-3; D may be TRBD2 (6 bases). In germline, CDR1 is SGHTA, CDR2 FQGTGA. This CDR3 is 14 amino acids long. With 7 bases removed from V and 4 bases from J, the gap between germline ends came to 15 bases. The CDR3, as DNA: TGTGCCAGCAAACCTAGCCCTAGCGCAGATACGCAGTATTTT. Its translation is CASKPSPSADTQYF.

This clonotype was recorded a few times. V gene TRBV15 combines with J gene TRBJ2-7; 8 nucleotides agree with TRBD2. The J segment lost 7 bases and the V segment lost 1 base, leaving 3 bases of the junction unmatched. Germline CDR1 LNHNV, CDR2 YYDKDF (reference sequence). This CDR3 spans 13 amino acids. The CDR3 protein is CATSRVRGGEQYF. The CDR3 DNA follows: TGTGCCACCAGCAGAGTGCGCGGGGGGGAGCAGTACTTC.

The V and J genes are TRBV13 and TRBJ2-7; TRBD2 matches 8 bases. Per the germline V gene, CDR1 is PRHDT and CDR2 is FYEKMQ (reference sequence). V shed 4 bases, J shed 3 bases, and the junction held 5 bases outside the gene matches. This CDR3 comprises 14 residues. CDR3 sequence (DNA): TGTGCCAGCAGCTGGGTAGCGGGGTACTACGAGCAGTACTTC. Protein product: CASSWVAGYYEQYF.

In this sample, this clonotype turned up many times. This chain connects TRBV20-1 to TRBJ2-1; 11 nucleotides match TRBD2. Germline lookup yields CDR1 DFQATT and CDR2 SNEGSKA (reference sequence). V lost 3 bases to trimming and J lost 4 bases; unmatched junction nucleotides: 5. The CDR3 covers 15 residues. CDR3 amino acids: CSARASGGLYNEQFF. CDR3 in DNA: TGCAGTGCTAGGGCTAGCGGGGGGCTATACAATGAGCAGTTCTTC.